This TCR beta chain is from a study of shared clonotypes between healthy human individuals. Across the study: The people who gave samples were two women and three men aged 18 to 49.

For this clone: What it recognizes is unknown.

Assay used: immunoSEQ multiplex PCR; TCRdb lists only in-frame clones, some missing. The table lists 2 million or so clones, about 95% of them singletons. V dropped 5 bases and J dropped 9 bases, with 14 bases sitting between them. This CDR3 has 14 residues. Germline CDR1 and CDR2: SGHAT and FQNNGV. Whole-study results and caveats: Estimated richness was generally greater in naive than memory subsets.

Sequencing was carried out using naive CD4+ T cells sorted from blood. Subset in this sample: CD45RA+ positively selected. The receptor was isolated from a man aged 18 to 29 in good health. This chain links TRBV11-2 with TRBJ1-6; D gene uncertain. The CDR3 sequence: CASSEGQVSSPLHF. CDR3 DNA sequence: TGTGCCAGCAGCGAGGGCCAGGTTTCTTCACCCCTCCACTTT.